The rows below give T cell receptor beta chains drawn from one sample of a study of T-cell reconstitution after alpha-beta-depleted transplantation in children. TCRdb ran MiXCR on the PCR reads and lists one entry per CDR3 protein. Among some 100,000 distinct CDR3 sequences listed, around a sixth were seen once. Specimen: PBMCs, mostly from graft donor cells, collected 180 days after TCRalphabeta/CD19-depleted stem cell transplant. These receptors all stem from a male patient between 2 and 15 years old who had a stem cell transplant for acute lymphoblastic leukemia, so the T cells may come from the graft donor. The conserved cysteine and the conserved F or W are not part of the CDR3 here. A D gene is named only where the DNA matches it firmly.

cdr3_aa: AISESGTENNSPLH; v_call: TRBV10-3; d_call: NA; j_call: TRBJ1-6
cdr3_aa: AAGEGQGANVLT; v_call: TRBV24-1; d_call: NA; j_call: TRBJ2-6
cdr3_aa: SVASQFRTGELF; v_call: TRBV29-1; d_call: NA; j_call: TRBJ2-2
cdr3_aa: ASRGGRGPDTQY; v_call: TRBV2; d_call: TRBD2; j_call: TRBJ2-3
cdr3_aa: ASSPARGGSPLH; v_call: TRBV18; d_call: NA; j_call: TRBJ1-6
cdr3_aa: ASSQPGQGATPSTDTQY; v_call: TRBV7-8; d_call: TRBD1; j_call: TRBJ2-3
cdr3_aa: SALNRETSYEQY; v_call: TRBV20-1; d_call: NA; j_call: TRBJ2-7
cdr3_aa: ATGDRYYEQY; v_call: TRBV15; d_call: TRBD1; j_call: TRBJ2-7
cdr3_aa: SVDQGGLSYEQY; v_call: TRBV29-1; d_call: NA; j_call: TRBJ2-7
cdr3_aa: ASSLEDRAYEQY; v_call: TRBV5-1; d_call: TRBD1; j_call: TRBJ2-7
cdr3_aa: ASSSPGGAEDGYT; v_call: TRBV27; d_call: TRBD1; j_call: TRBJ1-2
cdr3_aa: ASSLRGGELF; v_call: TRBV11-2; d_call: NA; j_call: TRBJ2-2
cdr3_aa: ASSQDSGGWDTEAF; v_call: TRBV4-3; d_call: NA; j_call: TRBJ1-1
cdr3_aa: ASSPSDRGRTDTQY; v_call: TRBV18; d_call: TRBD1; j_call: TRBJ2-3
cdr3_aa: ASSLAPPNEQY; v_call: TRBV7-6; d_call: NA; j_call: TRBJ2-7
cdr3_aa: SGIGQGRTEAF; v_call: TRBV29-1; d_call: TRBD1; j_call: TRBJ1-1
cdr3_aa: ASSLERGPTTEAF; v_call: TRBV7-9; d_call: NA; j_call: TRBJ1-1
cdr3_aa: SVEGRGTAAEAF; v_call: TRBV29-1; d_call: NA; j_call: TRBJ1-1
cdr3_aa: ASSDRGGPNTGELF; v_call: TRBV2; d_call: NA; j_call: TRBJ2-2
cdr3_aa: ASGLATVDTQY; v_call: TRBV12-5; d_call: NA; j_call: TRBJ2-3
cdr3_aa: ATAGIPGRFPYEQY; v_call: TRBV2; d_call: NA; j_call: TRBJ2-7
cdr3_aa: ASSPLATSGAGPYQETQY; v_call: TRBV18; d_call: TRBD2; j_call: TRBJ2-5
cdr3_aa: ASSLSAGGQPQH; v_call: TRBV12-3/TRBV12-4; d_call: NA; j_call: TRBJ1-5
cdr3_aa: ASSPLAGAEQF; v_call: TRBV18; d_call: TRBD2; j_call: TRBJ2-1
cdr3_aa: ASSLLGGSSEEANVLT; v_call: TRBV5-6; d_call: NA; j_call: TRBJ2-6
cdr3_aa: AISESRGNQPQH; v_call: TRBV10-3; d_call: NA; j_call: TRBJ1-5
cdr3_aa: SAPDPSGNQPQH; v_call: TRBV20-1; d_call: NA; j_call: TRBJ1-5